The table lists the clone carrying this TCR beta chain with a count of one. Because it lacks the conserved phenylalanine or tryptophan at the end, this CDR3 is likely a read error. No DNA is shown, since the ends of the CDR3 on it are uncertain; the CDR3 is the one TCRdb lists. CDR1 SEHNR and CDR2 FQNEAQ come from the germline V gene (reference sequence). The CDR3 has 14 amino acids, counting both end residues. This specimen belongs to a study of tumor and adjacent non-tumor tissue in lung cancer. This sample's RNA came from whole unsorted tissue. TCRbeta libraries were built with three rounds of nested PCR, modified from ARM-PCR. TCRdb fed the multiplex PCR reads into MiXCR, producing one record per CDR3 protein. The data contain 76,000 or so distinct CDR3 sequences, under 70% of them singletons.

The TCR originated in a woman in her 70s with non-small cell lung cancer. V usage is TRBV7-9 and J usage is TRBJ2-3. The specimen was lung tumor tissue. The CDR3 protein is CASSSHTVSDTHYL.